The present TCR beta chain was sequenced within a study of cytomegalovirus exposure and HLA in healthy donors (dated by TCRdb to the late 2010s). For context, the study as a whole: In an earlier analysis of under 600 of the donors, 250 to 300 Gb of sequence data and roughly 100 million unique TCR beta sequences from roughly 180 million T cells were reported. To predict cytomegalovirus infection status, the study brought together high-throughput TCR immunosequencing, statistical association of individual TCRs with disease status, and machine learning. In addition to the first cohort of roughly 670 subjects, a separate validation cohort of over 90 different subjects was used. The aim of the study was to test whether cataloging public T cell receptors could identify signatures of past pathogen exposure. HLA typing covered class I and class II loci at four-digit resolution. Roughly 310 gigabases of sequencing data and approximately 93 million unique TCR sequences were included in an early release covering about 600 HLA-typed donors. Every repertoire in the discovery cohort had been generated on one and the same sequencing platform. Rather than drawing on any new phenotypic data, the later analysis identified candidate immune exposures from TCR beta sequences and the way those sequences occurred across donors. An earlier analysis of approximately 500 of the donors applied high-throughput TCR beta sequencing to assess whether each TCR beta V gene segment acted as functional or pseudogenic. On average, roughly 240,000 unique TCR beta nucleotide sequences were sequenced per donor among 350 to 400 genotyped donors of the cohort, with roughly a sixth of those sequences being non-productive. Donor age, sex, ethnicity and CMV serostatus were compiled together with the repertoire data. Roughly five DR-DQ haplotypes were handled as single units for association and clustering because linkage in the cohort was strong. A later genetic analysis took genome-wide SNP genotypes for about 55% of the roughly 700 donors and used that subset as a discovery cohort. Typing coverage differed by locus: A, B, C, DRB1 and DQB1 were typed in about 629-640 donors, DQA1 in about 550, DPA1 in 600 to 610, and DPB1 in 400 to 490. Among the roughly 400 genotyped donors, around 79% belonged to the genetic ancestry cluster associated with self-reported Caucasian donors. A later analysis re-examined previously published TCR beta repertoires from just over 650 donors and added high-resolution HLA genotyping to investigate patterns of TCR occurrence. Using immunosequencing, the study profiled T cell repertoires from approximately 700 subjects and related those repertoires to cytomegalovirus serostatus. The investigation overall reported the following: Compared with equally common non-associated chains, HLA-associated TCR beta chains in a later analysis were more clonally expanded and had lower generation probabilities. When HLA alleles, especially DR and DQ, strongly co-occurred, attributing TCR associations to individual alleles was difficult. A later analysis reported that several top co-occurrence clusters appeared linked to parvovirus B19, influenza, CMV and Epstein-Barr virus. Because counts were too low, approximately 15 rarely observed V segments, including chromosome 9 orphons, were excluded from the earlier analysis of several hundred of the donors. Because HLA typing was missing for some donors at each locus, association tests included only the typed subset. In vitro tests confirmed that a few of the cytomegalovirus-associated TCR beta chains recognize cytomegalovirus antigens. Most CMV-associated TCR beta chains appeared to be HLA-restricted in a later analysis, and the HLA associations seemed to be driven largely by CMV exposure. A later genetic analysis associated a missense DCLRE1C variant with V-gene and J-gene trimming of TCR beta chains, and an independent cohort replicated the association. Linkage disequilibrium might explain the correlated functional status among segregating V segments, but an unknown experimental factor could not be ruled out. In this cohort, only TCR beta chains were sequenced, and detectable features were limited by the absence of alpha or paired-chain data. In both the original and validation cohorts, the classifier was reported to diagnose cytomegalovirus status with high specificity and sensitivity. The only immune exposure information available for the cohort was CMV serostatus. A further reported finding was that TCR beta sequences accurately predicted the HLA-A and HLA-B alleles for most subjects in the first cohort. In an earlier analysis of about 540 of the donors, most TCR beta V segments were observed in productive rearrangements about 90% or about 30% of the time, broadly matching IMGT annotations. In a later analysis, 16,951 TCR beta sequences were associated with specific HLA alleles at a false discovery rate of 0.05. Most TCR sequences were observed very rarely across donors, whereas some public TCRs were present in many individuals. In the study, around 150 TCR beta chains were listed as associated with cytomegalovirus. A later genetic analysis reported fewer N-insertions in productive TCRs among donors in an Asian-associated ancestry cluster than the approximately 700-donor mean. The presence/absence analyses assumed that sequencing depth was roughly uniform across donors, and that assumption may not be true. In a later analysis, the rate of TCR association differed among HLA loci, with DRB1 alleles having the most associated TCRs and HLA-C alleles having the fewest. A group of highly shared sequence variants was considered likely to be a technical artifact of the sequencing pipeline. According to the authors, the approach could potentially be generalized to other disease states and immunological phenotypes. Some IMGT-functional V segments, including TRBV6-2 and TRBV6-3, could not be distinguished by the 87-base-pair reads and were therefore excluded.

In regard to this clone: No antigen is known for it.

The CDR3 numbers 10 residues from cysteine through phenylalanine. Only the CDR3 part of the read is kept: 30 bases, read in frame from the first base. V loses 9 bases of germline sequence and J loses 3 bases, and the interval between the two ends is 5 bases. CDR1 SNHLY and CDR2 FYNNEI are derived from the germline V gene. Library method: the immunoSEQ multiplex PCR assay. The multiplex PCR relied on a mix of 60 forward primers for TCR Vbeta segments and 13 reverse primers for TCR Jbeta segments. A multiplex PCR assay on genomic DNA amplified the CDR3 region of rearranged TCR beta genes. Amplified TCR beta libraries were sequenced as 87-base-pair reads on the Illumina HiSeq System. As for the original processing: A later analysis counted about 82 million unique TCR beta chains across the 550 to 800 repertoires, and roughly 11 million of these chains were shared by at least two donors. Raw reads were error-corrected and collapsed into unique sequences by a nearest-neighbor algorithm in which closely related sequences were merged to remove PCR and sequencing errors. Alignment of CDR3 sequences to IMGT reference sequences was used to assign V, D and J gene segments. For a sequence to be retained, at least a six-nucleotide match to both a V gene segment and a J gene segment was required. A rearrangement was called productive if the CDR3 had no stop codons and remained in frame with V and J, and every other rearrangement was called non-productive. Following IMGT convention, CDR3 was defined as the stretch from the second conserved V-encoded cysteine up to the conserved J-encoded phenylalanine. The earlier analysis of a few hundred of the donors excluded any sequence lacking an unambiguous match to a single V gene segment. In an earlier analysis of a few hundred of the donors, a V segment was called functional when productive rearrangements were above 56.7%, and segregating when the standard deviation between donors exceeded 5%. A statistical classification framework was built for diagnosing cytomegalovirus status from the catalog of TCR beta chain sequences. In a later analysis, TCR nucleotide sequences were compared against IMGT/GENE-DB human TR gene sequences so that V and J genes could be assigned. A later analysis assigned CDR3 sequences and most-parsimonious VDJ recombination scenarios with the TCRdist pipeline. In a later analysis, each TCR beta chain was defined by its CDR3 amino acid sequence together with its V-gene family, and reads lacking a unique V-gene family were excluded. In a later analysis, fewer than 600 highly shared, low-generation-probability nucleotide sequences were removed to address suspected cross-contamination and a sequencing artifact. In a later analysis, a clonal expansion index for each public chain was calculated from normalized within-repertoire ranks of inferred template counts. Generation probabilities in a later analysis came from a VDJ recombination model fitted to out-of-frame rearrangements, and those results were checked against IGoR. In a later analysis, TCR-TCR, TCR-HLA and TCR-CMV co-occurrence was scored with hypergeometric tests, and a repertoire-size bias correction was applied to TCR pairs. False discovery rates were estimated in a later analysis by permuting HLA or CMV assignments 20 times. In a later analysis, co-occurring TCRs were grouped with DBSCAN, and TCRdist sequence similarity was added when clustering was performed within HLA-allele-positive subsets. Repertoires with fewer than 30,000 or more than 120,000 public chains were left out of co-occurrence clustering, as were five repertoires with anomalous nucleotide sharing. What TCRdb holds here is the immuneACCESS table cut down to in-frame rearrangements. Part of the clones is not present; checked against another copy, under half of the missing clones reflect an unresolved V gene, and the others are unexplained. From that table come the V and J calls and clone size; the DNA was used to work out D and trimming. The table kept for this sample lists some 140,000 clones. The ten largest clonotypes hold roughly 2% of the sample.

The cohort was made up of 650 to 700 healthy bone marrow donors. All cohort members were sampled while nominally healthy, although unrecorded immune exposures were likely present. The donor was CMV seronegative and was included in the group of a few hundred seronegative cohort members. A peripheral blood sample was collected from each donor, and TCR beta sequencing was performed on peripheral blood mononuclear cells. The Qiagen DNeasy Blood Extraction Kit was used to extract genomic DNA from the blood cell samples. This clonotype originated in a woman aged 55-69 years in good health and CMV-seronegative. Rearrangement joined TRBV2 to TRBJ1-1; the best D guess is TRBD1, with 5 bases matching. The sequencing sample was made of PBMCs. The DNA is as follows: TGTGCCAGAGGGGACACTGAAGCTTTCTTT. Its amino acids are CARGDTEAFF.